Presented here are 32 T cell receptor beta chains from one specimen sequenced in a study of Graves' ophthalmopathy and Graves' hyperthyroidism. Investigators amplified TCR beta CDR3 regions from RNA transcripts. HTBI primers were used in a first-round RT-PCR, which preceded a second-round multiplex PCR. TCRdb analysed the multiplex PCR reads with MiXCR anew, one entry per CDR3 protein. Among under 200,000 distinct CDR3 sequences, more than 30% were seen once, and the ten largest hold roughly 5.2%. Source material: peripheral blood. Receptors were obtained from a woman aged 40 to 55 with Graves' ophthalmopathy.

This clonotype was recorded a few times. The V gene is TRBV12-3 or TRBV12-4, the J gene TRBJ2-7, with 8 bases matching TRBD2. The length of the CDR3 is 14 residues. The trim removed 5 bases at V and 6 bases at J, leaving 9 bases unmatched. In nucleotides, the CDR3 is TGTGCCAGCAGTGCCTGGACTAGCATCTCCGAGCAGTACTTC. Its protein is CASSAWTSISEQYF.

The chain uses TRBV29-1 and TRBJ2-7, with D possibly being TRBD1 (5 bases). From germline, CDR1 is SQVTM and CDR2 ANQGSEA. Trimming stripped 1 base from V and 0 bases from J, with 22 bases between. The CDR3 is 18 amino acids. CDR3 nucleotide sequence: TGCAGCGTTGAAGTGGAACAGGAGTTTGCACCCAACTCCTACGAGCAGTACTTC. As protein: CSVEVEQEFAPNSYEQYF.

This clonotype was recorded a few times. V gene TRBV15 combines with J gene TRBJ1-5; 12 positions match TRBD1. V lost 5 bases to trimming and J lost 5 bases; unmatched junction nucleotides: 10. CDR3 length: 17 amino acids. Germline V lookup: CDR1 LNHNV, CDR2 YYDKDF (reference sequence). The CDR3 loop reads CATSPGGGQGAHQPQHF. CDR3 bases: TGTGCCACCAGCCCTGGGGGGGGACAGGGGGCGCATCAGCCCCAGCATTTT.

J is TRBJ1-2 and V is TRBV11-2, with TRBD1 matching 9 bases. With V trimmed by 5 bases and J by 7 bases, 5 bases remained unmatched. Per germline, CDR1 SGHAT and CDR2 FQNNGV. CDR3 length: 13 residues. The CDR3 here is CASSLPDRGGYTF. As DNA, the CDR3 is TGTGCCAGCAGCCTACCGGACAGGGGTGGCTACACCTTC.

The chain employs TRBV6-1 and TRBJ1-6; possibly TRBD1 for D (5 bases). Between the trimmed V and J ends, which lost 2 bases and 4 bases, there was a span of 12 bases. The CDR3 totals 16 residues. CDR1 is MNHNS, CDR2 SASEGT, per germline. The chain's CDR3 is CASSESPGTYNSPLHF. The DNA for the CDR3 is TGTGCCAGCAGTGAATCCCCAGGGACTTATAATTCACCCCTCCACTTT.

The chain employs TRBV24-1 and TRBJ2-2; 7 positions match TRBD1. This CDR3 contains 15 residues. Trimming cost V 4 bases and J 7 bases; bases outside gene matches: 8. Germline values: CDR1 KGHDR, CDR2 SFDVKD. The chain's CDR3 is CATSETGTEVGELFF. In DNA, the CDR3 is TGTGCCACCAGTGAGACCGGGACAGAAGTCGGGGAGCTGTTTTTT.

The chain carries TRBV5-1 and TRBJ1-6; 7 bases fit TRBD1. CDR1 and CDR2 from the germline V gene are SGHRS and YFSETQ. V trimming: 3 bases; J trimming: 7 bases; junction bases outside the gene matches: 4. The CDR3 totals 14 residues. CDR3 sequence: CASSSGQTNSPLHF. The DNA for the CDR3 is TGCGCCAGCAGCTCGGGACAGACCAATTCACCCCTCCACTTT.

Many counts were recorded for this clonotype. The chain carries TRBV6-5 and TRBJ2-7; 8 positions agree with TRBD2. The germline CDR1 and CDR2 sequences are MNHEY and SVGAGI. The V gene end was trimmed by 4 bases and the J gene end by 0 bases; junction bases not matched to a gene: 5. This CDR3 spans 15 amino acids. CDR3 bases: TGTGCCAGCAGTTCCGGGCTAGCGGGCTCCTACGAGCAGTACTTC. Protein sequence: CASSSGLAGSYEQYF.

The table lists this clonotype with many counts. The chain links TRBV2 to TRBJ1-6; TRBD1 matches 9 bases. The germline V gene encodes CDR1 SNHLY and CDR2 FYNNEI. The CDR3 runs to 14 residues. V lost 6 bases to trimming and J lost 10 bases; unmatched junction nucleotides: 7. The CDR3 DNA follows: TGTGCCAGCAGGGGACAGGGAGAAGGATCACCCCTCCACTTT. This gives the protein CASRGQGEGSPLHF. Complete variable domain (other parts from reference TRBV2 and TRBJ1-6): EPEVTQTPSHQVTQMGQEVILRCVPISNHLYFYWYRQILGQKVEFLVSFYNNEISEKSEIFDDQFSVERPDGSNFTLKIRSTKLEDSAMYFCASRGQGEGSPLHFGNGTRLTVT.

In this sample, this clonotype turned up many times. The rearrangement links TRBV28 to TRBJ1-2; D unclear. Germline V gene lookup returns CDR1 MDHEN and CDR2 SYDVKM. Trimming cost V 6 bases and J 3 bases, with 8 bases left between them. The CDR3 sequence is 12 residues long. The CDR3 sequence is CASRERDYGYTF. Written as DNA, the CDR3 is TGTGCCAGCAGAGAGCGAGACTATGGCTACACCTTC.

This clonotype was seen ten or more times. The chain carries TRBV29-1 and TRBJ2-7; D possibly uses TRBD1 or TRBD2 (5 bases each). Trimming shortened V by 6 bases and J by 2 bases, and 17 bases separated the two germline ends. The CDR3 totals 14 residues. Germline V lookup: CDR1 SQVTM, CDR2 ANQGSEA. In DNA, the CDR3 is TGCAGCGTAAGCGGTGGGGGTCGAACCTACGAGCAGTACTTC. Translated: CSVSGGGRTYEQYF.

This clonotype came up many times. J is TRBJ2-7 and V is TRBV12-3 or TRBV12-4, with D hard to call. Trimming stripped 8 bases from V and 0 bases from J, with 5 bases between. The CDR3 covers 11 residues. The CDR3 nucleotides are TGTGCCAGCCGCATCTCCTACGAGCAGTACTTC. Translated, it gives CASRISYEQYF.

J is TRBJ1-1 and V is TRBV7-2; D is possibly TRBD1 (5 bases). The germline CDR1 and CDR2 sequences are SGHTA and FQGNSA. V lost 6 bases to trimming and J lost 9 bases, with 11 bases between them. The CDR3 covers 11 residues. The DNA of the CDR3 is TGTGCCAGCAGTCCTGACAGAAAAGCTTTCTTT. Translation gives CASSPDRKAFF. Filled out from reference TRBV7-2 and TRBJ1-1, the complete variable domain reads GAGVSQSPSNKVTEKGKDVELRCDPISGHTALYWYRQSLGQGLEFLIYFQGNSAPDKSGLPSDRFSAERTGGSVSTLTIQRTQQEDSAVYLCASSPDRKAFFGQGTRLTVV.

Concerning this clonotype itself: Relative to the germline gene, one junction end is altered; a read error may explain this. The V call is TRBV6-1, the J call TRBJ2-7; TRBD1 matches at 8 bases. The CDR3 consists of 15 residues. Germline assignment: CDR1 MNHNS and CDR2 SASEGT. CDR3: CAISEADRAAYEQYF. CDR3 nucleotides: TGTGCCATCAGTGAAGCGGACAGGGCGGCCTACGAGCAGTACTTC.

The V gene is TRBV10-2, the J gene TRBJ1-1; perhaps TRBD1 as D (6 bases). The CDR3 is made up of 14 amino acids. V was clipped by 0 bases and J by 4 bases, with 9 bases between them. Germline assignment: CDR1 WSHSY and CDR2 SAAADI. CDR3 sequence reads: CASSESQGRTEAFF. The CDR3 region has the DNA TGCGCCAGCAGTGAGTCTCAGGGGCGCACTGAAGCTTTCTTT.

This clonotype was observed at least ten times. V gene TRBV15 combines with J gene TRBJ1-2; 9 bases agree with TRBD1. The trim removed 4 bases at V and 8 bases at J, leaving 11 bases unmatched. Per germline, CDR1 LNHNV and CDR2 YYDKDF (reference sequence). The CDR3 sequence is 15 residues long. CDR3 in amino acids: CATSNPGTGKVGYTF. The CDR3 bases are TGTGCCACCAGCAATCCCGGGACAGGGAAGGTCGGCTACACCTTC.

The DNA for the CDR3 is TGTGCCAGCAGACTAGGGGCGTCCCAAGCTTTCTTT. Its protein is CASRLGASQAFF. The chain combines TRBV6-1 with TRBJ1-1, with D possibly matching TRBD1 (5 bases). V gave up 6 bases and J gave up 9 bases, with 14 bases separating them. Per germline, CDR1 MNHNS and CDR2 SASEGT. This CDR3 has 12 residues.

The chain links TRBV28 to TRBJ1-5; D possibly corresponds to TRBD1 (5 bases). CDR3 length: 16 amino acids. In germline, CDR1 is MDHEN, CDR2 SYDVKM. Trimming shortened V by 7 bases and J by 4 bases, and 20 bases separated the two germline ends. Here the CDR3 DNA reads TGTGCCAGCACCTCATTTTCTGGGGCCGTTAATCAGCCCCAGCATTTT. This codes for CASTSFSGAVNQPQHF.

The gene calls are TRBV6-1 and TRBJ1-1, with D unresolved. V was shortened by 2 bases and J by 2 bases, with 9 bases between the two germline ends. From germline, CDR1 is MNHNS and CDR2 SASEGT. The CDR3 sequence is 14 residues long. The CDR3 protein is CASSETLTNTEAFF. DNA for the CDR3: TGTGCCAGCAGTGAAACCCTGACCAACACTGAAGCTTTCTTT.

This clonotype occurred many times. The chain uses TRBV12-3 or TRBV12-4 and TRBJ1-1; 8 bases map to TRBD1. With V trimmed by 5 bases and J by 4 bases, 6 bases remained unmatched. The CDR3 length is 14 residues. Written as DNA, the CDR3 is TGTGCCAGCAGTCCAGGGGGCAGGGGCACTGAAGCTTTCTTT. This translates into CASSPGGRGTEAFF.

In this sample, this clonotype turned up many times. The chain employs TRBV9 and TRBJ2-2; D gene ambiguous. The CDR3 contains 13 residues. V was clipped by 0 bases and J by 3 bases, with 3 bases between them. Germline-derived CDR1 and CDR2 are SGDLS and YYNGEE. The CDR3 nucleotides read TGTGCCAGCAGCGTAGCCGACACCGGGGAGCTGTTTTTT. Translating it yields CASSVADTGELFF.

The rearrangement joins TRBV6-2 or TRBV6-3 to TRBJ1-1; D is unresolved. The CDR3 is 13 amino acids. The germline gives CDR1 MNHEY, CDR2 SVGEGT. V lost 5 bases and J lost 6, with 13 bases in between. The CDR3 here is CASSPVPPAEAFF. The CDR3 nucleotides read TGTGCCAGCAGTCCCGTCCCGCCCGCTGAAGCTTTCTTT.

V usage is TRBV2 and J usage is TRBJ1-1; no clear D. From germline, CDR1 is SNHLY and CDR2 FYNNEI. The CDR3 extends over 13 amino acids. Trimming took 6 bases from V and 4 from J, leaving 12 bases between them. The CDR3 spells CASSATRSTEAFF. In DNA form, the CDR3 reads TGTGCCAGCAGCGCCACTAGGAGCACTGAAGCTTTCTTT.

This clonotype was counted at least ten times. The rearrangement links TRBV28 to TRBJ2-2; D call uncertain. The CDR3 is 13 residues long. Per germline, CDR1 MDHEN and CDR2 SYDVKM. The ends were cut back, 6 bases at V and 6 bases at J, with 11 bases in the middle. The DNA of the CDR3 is TGTGCCAGCAGCCAAGGGTTCCCCGGGGAGCTGTTTTTT. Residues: CASSQGFPGELFF.

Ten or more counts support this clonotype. The CDR3, as DNA: TGTGCCAGCAGTTCTCAGGGAACCGGGCAGTACTTC. Translating gives CASSSQGTGQYF. The rearrangement uses TRBV12-3 or TRBV12-4 and TRBJ2-7; D may be TRBD1 (5 bases). V lost 4 bases and J 9 bases, leaving 13 bases between the germline ends. There are 12 residues in the CDR3.

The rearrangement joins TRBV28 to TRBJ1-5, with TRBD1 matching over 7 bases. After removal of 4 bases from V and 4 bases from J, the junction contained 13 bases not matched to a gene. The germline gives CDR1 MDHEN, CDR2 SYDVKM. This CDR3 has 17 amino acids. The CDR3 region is CASSSRQGRALNQPQHF. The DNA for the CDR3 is TGTGCCAGCAGTTCAAGACAGGGAAGGGCCCTGAATCAGCCCCAGCATTTT.

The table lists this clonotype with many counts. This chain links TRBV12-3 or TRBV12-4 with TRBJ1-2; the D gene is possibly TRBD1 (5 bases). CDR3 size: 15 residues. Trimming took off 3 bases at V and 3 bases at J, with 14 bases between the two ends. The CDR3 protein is CASSFGRGSHYGYTF. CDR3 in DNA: TGTGCCAGCAGTTTTGGGAGGGGAAGTCACTATGGCTACACCTTC.

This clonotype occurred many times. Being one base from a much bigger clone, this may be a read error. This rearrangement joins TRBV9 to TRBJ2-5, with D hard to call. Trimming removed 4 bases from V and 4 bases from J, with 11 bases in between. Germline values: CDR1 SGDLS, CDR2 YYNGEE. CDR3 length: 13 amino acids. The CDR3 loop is CASSLPRRETQYF. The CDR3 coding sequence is TGTGCCAGCAGCCTCCCGAGGAGAGAGACCCAGTACTTC.

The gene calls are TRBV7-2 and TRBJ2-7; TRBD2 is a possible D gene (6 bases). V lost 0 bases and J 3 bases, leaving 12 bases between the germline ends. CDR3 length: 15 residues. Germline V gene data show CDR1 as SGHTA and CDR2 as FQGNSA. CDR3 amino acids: CASSLASGLFYEQYF. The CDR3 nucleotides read TGTGCCAGCAGCTTAGCATCGGGACTGTTCTACGAGCAGTACTTC.

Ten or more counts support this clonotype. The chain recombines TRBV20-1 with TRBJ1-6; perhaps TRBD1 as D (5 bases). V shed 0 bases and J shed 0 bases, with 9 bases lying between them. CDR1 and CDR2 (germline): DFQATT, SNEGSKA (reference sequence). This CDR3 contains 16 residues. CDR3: CSARDRGSSYNSPLHF. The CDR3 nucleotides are TGCAGTGCTAGAGATAGGGGCTCCTCCTATAATTCACCCCTCCACTTT.

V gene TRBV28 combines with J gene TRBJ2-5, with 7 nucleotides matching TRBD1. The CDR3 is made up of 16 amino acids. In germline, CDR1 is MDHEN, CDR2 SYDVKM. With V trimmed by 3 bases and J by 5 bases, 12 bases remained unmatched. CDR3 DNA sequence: TGTGCCAGCAGTTTGCGACCCTACAGGGGCGAGGAGACCCAGTACTTC. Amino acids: CASSLRPYRGEETQYF.

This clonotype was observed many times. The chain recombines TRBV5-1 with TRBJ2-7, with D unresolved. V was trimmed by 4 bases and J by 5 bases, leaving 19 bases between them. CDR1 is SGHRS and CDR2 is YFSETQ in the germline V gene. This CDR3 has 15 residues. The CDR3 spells CASSAPEVGSHEQYF. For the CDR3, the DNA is TGCGCCAGCAGCGCCCCCGAGGTGGGGTCACACGAGCAGTACTTC.